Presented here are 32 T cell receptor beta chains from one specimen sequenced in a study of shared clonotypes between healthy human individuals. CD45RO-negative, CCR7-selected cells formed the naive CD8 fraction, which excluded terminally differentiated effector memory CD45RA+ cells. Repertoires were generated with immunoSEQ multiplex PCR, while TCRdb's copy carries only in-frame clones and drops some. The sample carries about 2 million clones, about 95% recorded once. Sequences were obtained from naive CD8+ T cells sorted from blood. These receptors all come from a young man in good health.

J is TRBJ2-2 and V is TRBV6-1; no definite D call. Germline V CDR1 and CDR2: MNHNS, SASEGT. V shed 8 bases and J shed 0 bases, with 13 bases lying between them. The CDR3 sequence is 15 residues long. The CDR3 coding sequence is TGTGCCAGCGTAAGCGAGGATACGAACACCGGGGAGCTGTTTTTT. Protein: CASVSEDTNTGELFF.

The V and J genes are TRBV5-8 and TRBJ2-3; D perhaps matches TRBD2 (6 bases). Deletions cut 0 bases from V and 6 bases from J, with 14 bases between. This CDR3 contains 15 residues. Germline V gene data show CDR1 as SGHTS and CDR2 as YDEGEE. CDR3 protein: CASSLVTTLADTQYF. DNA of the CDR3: TGTGCCAGCAGCTTGGTGACCACGCTAGCGGATACGCAGTATTTT.

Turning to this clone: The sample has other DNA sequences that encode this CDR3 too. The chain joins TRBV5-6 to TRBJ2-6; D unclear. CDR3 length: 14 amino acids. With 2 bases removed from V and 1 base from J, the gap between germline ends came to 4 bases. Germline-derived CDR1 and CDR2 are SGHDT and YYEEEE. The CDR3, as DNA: TGTGCCAGCAGCTTTGGGTCTGGGGCCAACGTCCTGACTTTC. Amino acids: CASSFGSGANVLTF. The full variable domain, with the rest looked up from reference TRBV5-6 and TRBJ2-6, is DAGVTQSPTHLIKTRGQQVTLRCSPKSGHDTVSWYQQALGQGPQFIFQYYEEEERQRGNFPDRFSGHQFPNYSSELNVNALLLGDSALYLCASSFGSGANVLTFGAGSRLTVL.

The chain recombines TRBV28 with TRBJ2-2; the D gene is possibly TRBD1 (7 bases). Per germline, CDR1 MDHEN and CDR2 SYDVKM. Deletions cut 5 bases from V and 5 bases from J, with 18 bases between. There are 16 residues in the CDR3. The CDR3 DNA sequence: TGTGCCAGCAGTGCCGACAGGGAGGAAGTTACCGGGGAGCTGTTTTTT. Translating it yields CASSADREEVTGELFF.

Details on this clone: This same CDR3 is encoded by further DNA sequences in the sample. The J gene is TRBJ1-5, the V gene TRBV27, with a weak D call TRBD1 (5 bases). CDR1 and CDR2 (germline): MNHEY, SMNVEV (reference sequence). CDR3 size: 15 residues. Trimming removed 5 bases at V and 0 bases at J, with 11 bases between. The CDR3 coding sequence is TGTGCCAGCAGTCTGACAGTTTATAGCAATCAGCCCCAGCATTTT. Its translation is CASSLTVYSNQPQHF.

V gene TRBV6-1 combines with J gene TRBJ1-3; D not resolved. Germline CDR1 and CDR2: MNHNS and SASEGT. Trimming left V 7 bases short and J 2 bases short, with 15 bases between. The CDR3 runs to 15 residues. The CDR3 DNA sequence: TGTGCCAGCAAGTCGAGTAGGGCGACTGGAAACACCATATATTTT. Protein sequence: CASKSSRATGNTIYF.

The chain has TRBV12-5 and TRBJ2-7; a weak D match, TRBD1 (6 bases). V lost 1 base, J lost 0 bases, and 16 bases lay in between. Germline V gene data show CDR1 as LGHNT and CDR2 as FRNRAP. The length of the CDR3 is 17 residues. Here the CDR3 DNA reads TGTGCTAGTGGTTTGGCTCCCGGGACATTGAGCTCCTACGAGCAGTACTTC. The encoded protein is CASGLAPGTLSSYEQYF.

The CDR3 region has the DNA TGTGCCAGCAGCCCGGCGGAGGGTAGCGGGAGGGCCGGAGAGACCCAGTACTTC. Translation gives CASSPAEGSGRAGETQYF. J is TRBJ2-5 and V is TRBV7-9; 11 positions agree with TRBD2. Germline values: CDR1 SEHNR, CDR2 FQNEAQ (reference sequence). After removal of 5 bases from V and 4 bases from J, the junction contained 15 bases not matched to a gene. This CDR3 spans 18 amino acids.

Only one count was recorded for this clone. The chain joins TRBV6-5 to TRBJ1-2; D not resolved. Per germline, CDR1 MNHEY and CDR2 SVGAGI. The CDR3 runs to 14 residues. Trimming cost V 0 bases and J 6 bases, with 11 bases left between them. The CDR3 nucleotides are TGTGCCAGCAGTTACTCGGGGTTGCGGGATGGCTACACCTTC. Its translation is CASSYSGLRDGYTF.

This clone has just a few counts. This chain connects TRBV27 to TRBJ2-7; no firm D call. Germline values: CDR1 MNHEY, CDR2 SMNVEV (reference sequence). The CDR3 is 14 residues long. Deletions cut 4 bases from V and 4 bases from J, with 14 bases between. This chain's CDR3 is CASSSMGLTYEQYF. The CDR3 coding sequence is TGTGCCAGCAGTTCGATGGGCCTTACGTACGAGCAGTACTTC.

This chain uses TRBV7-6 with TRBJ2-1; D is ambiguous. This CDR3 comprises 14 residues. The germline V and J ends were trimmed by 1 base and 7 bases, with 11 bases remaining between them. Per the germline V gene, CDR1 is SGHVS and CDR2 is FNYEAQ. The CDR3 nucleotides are TGTGCCAGCAGCTTAGGCGAGGTCCCAAATGAGCAGTTCTTC. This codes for CASSLGEVPNEQFF.

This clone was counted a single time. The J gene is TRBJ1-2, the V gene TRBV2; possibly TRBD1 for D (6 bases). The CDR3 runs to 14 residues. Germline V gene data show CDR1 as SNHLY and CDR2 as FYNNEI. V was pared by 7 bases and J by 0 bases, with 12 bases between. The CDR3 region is CASTGTSPNYGYTF. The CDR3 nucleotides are TGTGCCAGCACCGGGACATCCCCTAACTATGGCTACACCTTC. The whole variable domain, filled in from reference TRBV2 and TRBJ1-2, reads EPEVTQTPSHQVTQMGQEVILRCVPISNHLYFYWYRQILGQKVEFLVSFYNNEISEKSEIFDDQFSVERPDGSNFTLKIRSTKLEDSAMYFCASTGTSPNYGYTFGSGTRLTVV.

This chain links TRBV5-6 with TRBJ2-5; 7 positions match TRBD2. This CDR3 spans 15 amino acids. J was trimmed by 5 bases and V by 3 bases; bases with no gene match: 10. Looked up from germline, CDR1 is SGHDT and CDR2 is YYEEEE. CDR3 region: CASSWGTIDKETQYF. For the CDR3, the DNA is TGTGCCAGCAGCTGGGGGACTATAGATAAGGAGACCCAGTACTTC. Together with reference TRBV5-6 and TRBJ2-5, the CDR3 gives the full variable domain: DAGVTQSPTHLIKTRGQQVTLRCSPKSGHDTVSWYQQALGQGPQFIFQYYEEEERQRGNFPDRFSGHQFPNYSSELNVNALLLGDSALYLCASSWGTIDKETQYFGPGTRLLVL.

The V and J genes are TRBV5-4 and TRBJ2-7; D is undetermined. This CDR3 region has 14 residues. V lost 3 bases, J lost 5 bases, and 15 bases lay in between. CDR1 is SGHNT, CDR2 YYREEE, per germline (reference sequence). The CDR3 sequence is CASSWSKLDHEQYF. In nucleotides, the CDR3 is TGTGCCAGCAGCTGGAGCAAGCTCGACCACGAGCAGTACTTC. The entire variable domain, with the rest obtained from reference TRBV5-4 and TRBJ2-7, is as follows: ETGVTQSPTHLIKTRGQQVTLRCSSQSGHNTVSWYQQALGQGPQFIFQYYREEENGRGNFPPRFSGLQFPNYSSELNVNALELDDSALYLCASSWSKLDHEQYFGPGTRLTVT.

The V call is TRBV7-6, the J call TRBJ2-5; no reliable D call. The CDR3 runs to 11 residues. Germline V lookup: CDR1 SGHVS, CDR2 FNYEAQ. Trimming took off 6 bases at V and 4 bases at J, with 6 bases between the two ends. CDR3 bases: TGTGCCAGCAGAACCGGAGAGACCCAGTACTTC. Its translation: CASRTGETQYF.

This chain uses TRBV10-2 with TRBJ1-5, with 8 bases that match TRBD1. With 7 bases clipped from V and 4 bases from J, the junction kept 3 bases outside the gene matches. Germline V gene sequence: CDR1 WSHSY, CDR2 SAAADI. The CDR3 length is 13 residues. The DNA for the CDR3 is TGCGCCAGCATGGGACAGGTTAATCAGCCCCAGCATTTT. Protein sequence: CASMGQVNQPQHF.

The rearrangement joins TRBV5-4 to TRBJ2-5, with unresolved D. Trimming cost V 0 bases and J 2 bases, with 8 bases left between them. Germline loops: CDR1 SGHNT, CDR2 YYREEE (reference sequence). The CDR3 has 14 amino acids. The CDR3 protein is CASSLEPFQETQYF. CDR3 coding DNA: TGTGCCAGCAGCTTGGAGCCTTTTCAAGAGACCCAGTACTTC. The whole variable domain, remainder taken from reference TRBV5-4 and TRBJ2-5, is ETGVTQSPTHLIKTRGQQVTLRCSSQSGHNTVSWYQQALGQGPQFIFQYYREEENGRGNFPPRFSGLQFPNYSSELNVNALELDDSALYLCASSLEPFQETQYFGPGTRLLVL.

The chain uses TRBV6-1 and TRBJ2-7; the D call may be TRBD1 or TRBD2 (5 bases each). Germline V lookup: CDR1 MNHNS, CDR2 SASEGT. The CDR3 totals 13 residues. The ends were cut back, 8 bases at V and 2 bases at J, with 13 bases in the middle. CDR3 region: CASVGTVAYEQYF. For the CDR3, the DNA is TGTGCCAGCGTAGGGACGGTGGCCTACGAGCAGTACTTC.

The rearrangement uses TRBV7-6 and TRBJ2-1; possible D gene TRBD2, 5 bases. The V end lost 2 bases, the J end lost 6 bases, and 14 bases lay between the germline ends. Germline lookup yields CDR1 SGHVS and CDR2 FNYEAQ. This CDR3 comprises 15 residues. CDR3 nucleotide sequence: TGTGCCAGCAGCTTATTAGGGAGAGAGGGCAATGAGCAGTTCTTC. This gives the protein CASSLLGREGNEQFF. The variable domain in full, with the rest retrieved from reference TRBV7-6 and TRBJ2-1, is GAGVSQSPRYKVTKRGQDVALRCDPISGHVSLYWYRQALGQGPEFLTYFNYEAQQDKSGLPNDRFSAERPEGSISTLTIQRTEQRDSAMYRCASSLLGREGNEQFFGPGTRLTVL.

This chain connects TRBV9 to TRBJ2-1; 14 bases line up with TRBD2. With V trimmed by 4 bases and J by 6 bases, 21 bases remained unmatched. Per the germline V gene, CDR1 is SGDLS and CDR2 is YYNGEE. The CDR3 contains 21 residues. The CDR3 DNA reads TGTGCCAGCAGCCCACCCCCTCGGACTAGCGGGGGGTTTAATTGGGGCAATGAGCAGTTCTTC. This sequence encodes CASSPPPRTSGGFNWGNEQFF.

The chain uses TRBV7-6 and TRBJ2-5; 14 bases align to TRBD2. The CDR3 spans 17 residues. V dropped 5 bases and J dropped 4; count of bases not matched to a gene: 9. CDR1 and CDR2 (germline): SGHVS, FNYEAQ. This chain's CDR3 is CASSTGLAGEEGETQYF. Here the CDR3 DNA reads TGTGCCAGCAGCACGGGACTAGCGGGAGAGGAGGGAGAGACCCAGTACTTC. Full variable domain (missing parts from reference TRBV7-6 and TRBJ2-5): GAGVSQSPRYKVTKRGQDVALRCDPISGHVSLYWYRQALGQGPEFLTYFNYEAQQDKSGLPNDRFSAERPEGSISTLTIQRTEQRDSAMYRCASSTGLAGEEGETQYFGPGTRLLVL.

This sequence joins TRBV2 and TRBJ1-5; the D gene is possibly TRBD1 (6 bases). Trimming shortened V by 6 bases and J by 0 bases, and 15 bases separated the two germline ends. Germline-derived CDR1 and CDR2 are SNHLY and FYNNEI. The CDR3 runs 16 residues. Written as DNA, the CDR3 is TGTGCCAGCAGCCGGGACACTTTAGATAGCAATCAGCCCCAGCATTTT. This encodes CASSRDTLDSNQPQHF.

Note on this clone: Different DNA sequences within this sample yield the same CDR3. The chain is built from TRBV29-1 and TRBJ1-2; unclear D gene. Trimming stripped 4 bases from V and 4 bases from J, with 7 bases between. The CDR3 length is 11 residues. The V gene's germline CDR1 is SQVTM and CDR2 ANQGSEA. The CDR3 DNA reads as TGCAGCGTTGTGGCTGGCTATGGCTACACCTTC. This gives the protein CSVVAGYGYTF.

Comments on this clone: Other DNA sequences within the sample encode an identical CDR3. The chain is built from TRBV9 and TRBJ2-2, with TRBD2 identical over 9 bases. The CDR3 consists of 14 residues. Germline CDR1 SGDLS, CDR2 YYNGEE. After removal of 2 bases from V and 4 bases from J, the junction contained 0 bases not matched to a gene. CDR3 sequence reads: CASSVGLATGELFF. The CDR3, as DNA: TGTGCCAGCAGCGTGGGACTAGCCACCGGGGAGCTGTTTTTT.

The CDR3, as DNA: TGTGCCAGCAGCTCCCAGCCCTTGTTGCACGCTGAAGCTTTCTTT. This sequence encodes CASSSQPLLHAEAFF. This chain links TRBV7-9 with TRBJ1-1; D is unresolved. This CDR3 has 15 residues. Trimming left V 4 bases short and J 6 bases short, with 18 bases between. The V gene's germline CDR1 is SEHNR and CDR2 FQNEAQ (reference sequence).

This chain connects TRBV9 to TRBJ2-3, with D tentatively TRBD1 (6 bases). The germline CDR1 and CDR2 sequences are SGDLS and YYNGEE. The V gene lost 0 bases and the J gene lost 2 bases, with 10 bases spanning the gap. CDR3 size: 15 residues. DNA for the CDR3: TGTGCCAGCAGCGTAGCGGGACACTTCACAGATACGCAGTATTTT. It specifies CASSVAGHFTDTQYF. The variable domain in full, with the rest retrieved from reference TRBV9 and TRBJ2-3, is DSGVTQTPKHLITATGQRVTLRCSPRSGDLSVYWYQQSLDQGLQFLIQYYNGEERAKGNILERFSAQQFPDLHSELNLSSLELGDSALYFCASSVAGHFTDTQYFGPGTRLTVL.

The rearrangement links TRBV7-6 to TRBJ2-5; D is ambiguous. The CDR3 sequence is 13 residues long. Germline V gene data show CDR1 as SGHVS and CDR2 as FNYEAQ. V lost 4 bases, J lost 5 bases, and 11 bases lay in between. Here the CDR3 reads CASSWASVETQYF. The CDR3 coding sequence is TGTGCCAGCAGCTGGGCCTCAGTGGAGACCCAGTACTTC.

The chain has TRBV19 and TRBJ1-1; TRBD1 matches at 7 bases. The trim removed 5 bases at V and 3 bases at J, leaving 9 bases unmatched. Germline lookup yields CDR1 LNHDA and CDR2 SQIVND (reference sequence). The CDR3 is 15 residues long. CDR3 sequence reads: CASSLTGSSDTEAFF. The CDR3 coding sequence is TGTGCCAGTAGTCTGACAGGGTCATCGGACACTGAAGCTTTCTTT.

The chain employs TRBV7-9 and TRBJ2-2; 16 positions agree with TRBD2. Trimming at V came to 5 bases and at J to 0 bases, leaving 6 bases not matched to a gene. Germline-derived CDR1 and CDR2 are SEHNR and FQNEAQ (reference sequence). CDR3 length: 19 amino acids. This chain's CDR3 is CASSPGTSGRATNTGELFF. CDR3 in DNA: TGTGCCAGCAGCCCCGGGACTAGCGGGAGGGCCACGAACACCGGGGAGCTGTTTTTT.

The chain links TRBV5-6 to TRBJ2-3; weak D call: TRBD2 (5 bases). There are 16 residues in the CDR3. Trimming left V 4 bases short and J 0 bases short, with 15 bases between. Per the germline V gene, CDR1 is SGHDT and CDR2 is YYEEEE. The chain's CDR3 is CASSEAVRGSTDTQYF. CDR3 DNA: TGTGCCAGCAGCGAGGCCGTCCGCGGGAGCACAGATACGCAGTATTTT.

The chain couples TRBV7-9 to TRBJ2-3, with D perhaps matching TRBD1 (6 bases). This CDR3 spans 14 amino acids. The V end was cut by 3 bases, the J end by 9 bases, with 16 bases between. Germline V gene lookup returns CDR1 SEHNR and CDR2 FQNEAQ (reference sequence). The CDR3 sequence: CASSLDSQMITQYF. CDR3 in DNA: TGTGCCAGCAGCTTGGACAGCCAAATGATAACGCAGTATTTT.

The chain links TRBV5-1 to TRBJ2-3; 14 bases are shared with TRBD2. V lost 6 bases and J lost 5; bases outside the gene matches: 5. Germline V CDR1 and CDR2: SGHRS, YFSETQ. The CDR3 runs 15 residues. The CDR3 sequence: CASKTSGGAGDTQYF. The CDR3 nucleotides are TGCGCCAGCAAGACTAGCGGGGGGGCTGGAGATACGCAGTATTTT.